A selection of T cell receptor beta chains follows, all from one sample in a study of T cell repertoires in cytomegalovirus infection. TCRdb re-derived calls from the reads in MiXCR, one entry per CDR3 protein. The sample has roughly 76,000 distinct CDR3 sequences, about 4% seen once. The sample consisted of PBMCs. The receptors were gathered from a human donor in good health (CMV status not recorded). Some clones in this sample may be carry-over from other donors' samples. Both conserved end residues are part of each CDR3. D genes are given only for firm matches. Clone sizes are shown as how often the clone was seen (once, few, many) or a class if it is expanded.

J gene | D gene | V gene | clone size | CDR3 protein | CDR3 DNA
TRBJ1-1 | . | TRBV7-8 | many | CASSLDGRAEAFF | TGTGCCAGCAGCTTAGATGGCAGGGCCGAAGCTTTCTTT
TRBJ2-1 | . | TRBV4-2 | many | CASSQAALGYNEQFF | TGTGCCAGCAGCCAAGCCGCGTTGGGGTACAATGAGCAGTTCTTC
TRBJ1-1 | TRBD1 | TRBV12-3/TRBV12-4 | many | CASSRAGGYTEAFF | TGTGCCAGCAGCCGAGCAGGGGGATACACTGAAGCTTTCTTT
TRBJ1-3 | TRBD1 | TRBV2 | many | CASRQGAVNTIYF | TGTGCCAGCAGACAGGGGGCGGTTAACACCATATATTTT
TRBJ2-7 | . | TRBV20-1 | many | CSAPRRVSSYEQYF | TGCAGTGCTCCCCGGCGGGTAAGCTCCTACGAGCAGTACTTC
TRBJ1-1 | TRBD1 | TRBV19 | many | CASSIDGTVEAFF | TGTGCCAGTAGTATAGACGGGACAGTTGAAGCTTTCTTT
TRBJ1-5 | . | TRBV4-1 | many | CASSQDVGDPDNQPQHF | TGCGCCAGCAGCCAAGATGTGGGGGACCCGGACAATCAGCCCCAGCATTTT
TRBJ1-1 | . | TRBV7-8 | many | CASSSGTTRNTEAFF | TGTGCCAGCAGCTCGGGGACAACCCGTAACACTGAAGCTTTCTTT
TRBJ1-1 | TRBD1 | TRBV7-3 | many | CASSPGDRGWTEAFF | TGTGCCAGCAGCCCCGGGGACAGGGGTTGGACTGAAGCTTTCTTT
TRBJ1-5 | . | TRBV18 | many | CASSPGGGYSNQPQHF | TGTGCCAGCTCACCAGGGGGGGGTTATAGCAATCAGCCCCAGCATTTT
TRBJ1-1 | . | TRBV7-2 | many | CASSLVADYTEAFF | TGTGCCAGCAGCTTAGTAGCAGATTACACTGAAGCTTTCTTT
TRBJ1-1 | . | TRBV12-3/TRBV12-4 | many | CASSLILARMGTEAFF | TGTGCCAGCAGTTTAATCCTGGCCAGGATGGGCACTGAAGCTTTCTTT
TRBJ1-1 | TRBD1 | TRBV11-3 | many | CASSSGQGAGTEAFF | TGTGCCAGCAGCTCCGGACAGGGGGCTGGGACTGAAGCTTTCTTT
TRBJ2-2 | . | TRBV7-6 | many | CASSLARGTGELFF | TGTGCCAGCAGCTTAGCGCGCGGCACCGGGGAGCTGTTTTTT
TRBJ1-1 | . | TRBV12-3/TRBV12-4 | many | CASMTIAGRDTVNTEAFF | TGTGCCAGCATGACCATCGCGGGGCGGGACACGGTGAACACTGAAGCTTTCTTT
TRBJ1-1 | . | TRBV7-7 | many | CASSLRRLNTEAFF | TGTGCTAGCAGCTTAAGACGGTTGAACACTGAAGCTTTCTTT
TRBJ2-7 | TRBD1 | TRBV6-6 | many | CASSYSTTGVEYF | TGTGCCAGCAGTTACTCGACTACAGGGGTAGAGTACTTC
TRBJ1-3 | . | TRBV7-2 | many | CASSHDPRGGNTIYF | TGTGCCAGCAGTCACGACCCCCGGGGAGGAAACACCATATATTTT
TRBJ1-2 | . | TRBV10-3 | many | CAIRTDGYTF | TGTGCCATCAGGACAGATGGCTACACCTTC
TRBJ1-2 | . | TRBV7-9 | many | CASSLAAGGDYGYTF | TGTGCCAGCAGCTTAGCGGCTGGGGGGGACTATGGCTACACCTTC
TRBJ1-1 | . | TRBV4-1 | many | CASSQETRGGTEAFF | TGCGCCAGCAGCCAAGAGACGCGAGGCGGCACTGAAGCTTTCTTT
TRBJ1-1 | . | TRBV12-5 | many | CASGLEVGTRAFF | TGTGCTAGTGGTTTGGAGGTCGGGACACGAGCTTTCTTT
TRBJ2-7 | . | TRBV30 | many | CAWSVGVWEQYF | TGTGCCTGGAGTGTGGGGGTATGGGAGCAGTACTTC
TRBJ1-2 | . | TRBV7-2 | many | CASSLTSLIWEKNGYTF | TGTGCCAGCAGCTTAACCTCCCTAATATGGGAGAAGAATGGCTACACCTTC
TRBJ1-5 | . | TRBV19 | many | CASSIRGVDSNQPQHF | TGTGCCAGTAGTATAAGGGGAGTGGATAGCAATCAGCCCCAGCATTTT
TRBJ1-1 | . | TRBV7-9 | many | CASSLALRHTEAFF | TGTGCCAGCAGCTTAGCCCTAAGACACACTGAAGCTTTCTTT
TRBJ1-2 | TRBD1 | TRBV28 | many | CASSLRSWTGATNGYTF | TGTGCCAGCAGTTTAAGGTCTTGGACAGGGGCGACGAATGGCTACACCTTC
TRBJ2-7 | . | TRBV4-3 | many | CASSQGTGVGDEQYF | TGCGCCAGCAGCCAGGGGACCGGGGTTGGAGACGAGCAGTACTTC
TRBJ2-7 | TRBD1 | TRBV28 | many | CASSKTGYYEQYF | TGTGCCAGCAGTAAGACAGGGTACTACGAGCAGTACTTC
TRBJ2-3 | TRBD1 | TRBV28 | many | CASSFLDRNTDTQYF | TGTGCCAGCAGTTTTCTGGACAGGAACACAGATACGCAGTATTTT
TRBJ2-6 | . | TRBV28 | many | CASSLGGFGANVLTF | TGTGCCAGCAGTTTAGGCGGGTTCGGGGCCAACGTCCTGACTTTC
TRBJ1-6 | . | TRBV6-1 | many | CASSSLPKGSSPLHF | TGTGCCAGCAGTAGTCTTCCGAAGGGGAGTTCACCCCTCCACTTT
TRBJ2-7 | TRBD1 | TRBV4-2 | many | CASSQDKGAGEQYF | TGTGCCAGCAGCCAAGATAAGGGGGCAGGGGAGCAGTACTTC
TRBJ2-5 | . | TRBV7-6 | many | CASSLERVSGEETQYF | TGTGCCAGCAGCTTAGAGAGGGTCTCGGGGGAAGAGACCCAGTACTTC
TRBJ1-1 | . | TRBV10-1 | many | CASSMAVTAEAFF | TGCGCCTCCAGTATGGCCGTTACCGCTGAAGCTTTCTTT
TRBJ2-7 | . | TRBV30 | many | CAWSVTGYYEQYF | TGTGCCTGGAGTGTAACAGGCTACTACGAGCAGTACTTC
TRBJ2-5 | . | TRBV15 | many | CATSMRRGFGETQYF | TGTGCCACCAGCATGAGGAGAGGGTTTGGGGAGACCCAGTACTTC
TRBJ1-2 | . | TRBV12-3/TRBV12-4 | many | CASSLVERLYGYTF | TGTGCCAGCAGTTTAGTGGAACGGCTCTATGGCTACACCTTC
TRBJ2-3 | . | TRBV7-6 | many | CASSLAAQRGDTQYF | TGTGCCAGCAGCTTAGCTGCTCAGAGGGGAGATACGCAGTATTTT
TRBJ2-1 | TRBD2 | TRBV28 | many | CASSRLGLDSEQFF | TGTGCCAGCAGTCGACTCGGACTAGACAGTGAGCAGTTCTTC
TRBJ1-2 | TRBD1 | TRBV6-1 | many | CASTPGQYYGYTF | TGTGCCAGCACTCCGGGACAGTACTATGGCTACACCTTC
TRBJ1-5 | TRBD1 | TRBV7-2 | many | CASSGRQGQPQHF | TGTGCCAGCAGCGGGAGACAGGGTCAGCCCCAGCATTTT
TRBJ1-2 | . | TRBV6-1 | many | CASSGDSNYGYTF | TGTGCCAGCAGTGGGGATTCTAACTATGGCTACACCTTC
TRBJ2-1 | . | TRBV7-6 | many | CASSQWGMSEQFF | TGTGCCAGCAGTCAATGGGGGATGAGTGAGCAGTTCTTC
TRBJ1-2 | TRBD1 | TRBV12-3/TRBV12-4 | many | CASRETGGDKGYTF | TGTGCCAGCAGGGAGACAGGGGGAGATAAGGGCTACACCTTC
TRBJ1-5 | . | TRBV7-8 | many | CASSHRALISNQPQHF | TGTGCCAGCAGCCATAGGGCATTGATTAGCAATCAGCCCCAGCATTTT
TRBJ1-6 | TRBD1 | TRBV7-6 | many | CASSTRDRVSPLHF | TGTGCCAGCAGCACTAGAGACAGGGTTTCACCCCTCCACTTT
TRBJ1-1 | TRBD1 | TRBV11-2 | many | CASSTRQGGYTEAFF | TGTGCCAGCAGCACCCGACAGGGAGGATACACTGAAGCTTTCTTT
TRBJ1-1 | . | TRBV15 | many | CATSPRGDLWTEAFF | TGTGCCACCAGCCCGCGGGGGGACCTGTGGACTGAAGCTTTCTTT
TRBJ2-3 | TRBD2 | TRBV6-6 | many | CASSPGLGSTDTQYF | TGTGCCAGCAGCCCGGGACTAGGAAGCACAGATACGCAGTATTTT
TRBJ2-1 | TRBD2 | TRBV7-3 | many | CASSLLAGGPNEQFF | TGTGCCAGCAGCTTACTGGCGGGGGGGCCCAATGAGCAGTTCTTC
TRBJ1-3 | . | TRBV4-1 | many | CASSQPAFSGNTIYF | TGCGCCAGCAGCCAACCGGCCTTTTCTGGAAACACCATATATTTT
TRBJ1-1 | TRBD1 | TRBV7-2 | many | CASSNLGQGFDEAFF | TGTGCCAGCAGCAACTTGGGACAGGGGTTCGATGAAGCTTTCTTT
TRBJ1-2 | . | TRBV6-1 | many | CASRTRGGYGYTF | TGTGCCAGCAGGACCAGGGGTGGCTATGGCTACACCTTC